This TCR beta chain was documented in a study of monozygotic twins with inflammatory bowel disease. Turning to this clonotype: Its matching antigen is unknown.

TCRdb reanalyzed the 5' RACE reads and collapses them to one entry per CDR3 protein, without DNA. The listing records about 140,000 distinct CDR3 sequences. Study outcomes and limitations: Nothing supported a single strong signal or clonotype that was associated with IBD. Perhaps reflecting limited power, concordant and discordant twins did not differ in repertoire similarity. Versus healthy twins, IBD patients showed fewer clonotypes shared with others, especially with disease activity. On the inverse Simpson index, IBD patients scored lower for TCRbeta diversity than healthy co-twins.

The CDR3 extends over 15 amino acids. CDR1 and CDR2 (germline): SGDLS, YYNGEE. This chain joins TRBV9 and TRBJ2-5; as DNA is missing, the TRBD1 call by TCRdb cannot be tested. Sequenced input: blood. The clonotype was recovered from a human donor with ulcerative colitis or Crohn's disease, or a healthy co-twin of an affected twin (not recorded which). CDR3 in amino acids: CASSVQTGEQGTQYF.